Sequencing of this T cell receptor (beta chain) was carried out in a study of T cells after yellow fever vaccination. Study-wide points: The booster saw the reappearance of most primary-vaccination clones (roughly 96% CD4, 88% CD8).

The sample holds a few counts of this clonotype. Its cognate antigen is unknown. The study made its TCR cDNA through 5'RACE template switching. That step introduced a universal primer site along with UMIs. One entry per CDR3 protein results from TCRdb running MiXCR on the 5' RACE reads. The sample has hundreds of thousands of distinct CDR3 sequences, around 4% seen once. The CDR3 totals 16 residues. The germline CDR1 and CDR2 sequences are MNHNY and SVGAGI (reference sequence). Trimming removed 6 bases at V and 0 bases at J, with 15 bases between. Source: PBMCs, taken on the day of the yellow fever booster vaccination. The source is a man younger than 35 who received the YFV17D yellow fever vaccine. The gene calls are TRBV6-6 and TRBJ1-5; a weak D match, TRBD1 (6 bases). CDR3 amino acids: CASSRRQELSNQPQHF. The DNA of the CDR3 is TGTGCCAGCAGCCGCCGACAGGAACTTAGCAATCAGCCCCAGCATTTT.